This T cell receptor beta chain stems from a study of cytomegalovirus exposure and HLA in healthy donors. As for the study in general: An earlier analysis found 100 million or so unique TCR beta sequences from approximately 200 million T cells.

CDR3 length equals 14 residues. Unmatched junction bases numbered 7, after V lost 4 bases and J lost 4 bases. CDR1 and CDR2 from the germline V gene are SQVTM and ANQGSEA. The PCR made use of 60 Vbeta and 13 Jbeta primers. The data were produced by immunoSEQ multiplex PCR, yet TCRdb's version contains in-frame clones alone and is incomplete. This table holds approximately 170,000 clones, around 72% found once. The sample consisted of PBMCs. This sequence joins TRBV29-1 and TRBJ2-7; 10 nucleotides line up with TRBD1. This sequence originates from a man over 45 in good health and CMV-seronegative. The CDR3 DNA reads TGCAGCGTTGCCCCGGGACAGGGGTCTTACGAGCAGTACTTC. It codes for CSVAPGQGSYEQYF.